This T cell receptor (beta chain) came from a study of cytomegalovirus exposure and HLA in healthy donors. Data came from immunoSEQ multiplex PCR; TCRdb stores just in-frame clones and leaves some out. The data hold 43,000 or so clones, with around 90% observed a single time. After removal of 2 bases from V and 6 bases from J, the junction contained 5 bases not matched to a gene. Per germline, CDR1 SGHNT and CDR2 YYREEE (reference sequence). The CDR3 is 14 residues long. Concerning this clone itself: Its antigen is unknown.

Findings and limits, study-wide: A few CMV-associated chains were confirmed in vitro to be specific for CMV antigens.

This TCR derives from a man aged 18 to 29 in good health and CMV-seronegative. The sequencing input was PBMCs. The chain employs TRBV5-4 and TRBJ1-1, with 9 positions matching TRBD1. The CDR3 reads CASSLGTGLAEAFF. DNA for the CDR3: TGTGCCAGCAGCTTAGGGACAGGGTTGGCTGAAGCTTTCTTT.